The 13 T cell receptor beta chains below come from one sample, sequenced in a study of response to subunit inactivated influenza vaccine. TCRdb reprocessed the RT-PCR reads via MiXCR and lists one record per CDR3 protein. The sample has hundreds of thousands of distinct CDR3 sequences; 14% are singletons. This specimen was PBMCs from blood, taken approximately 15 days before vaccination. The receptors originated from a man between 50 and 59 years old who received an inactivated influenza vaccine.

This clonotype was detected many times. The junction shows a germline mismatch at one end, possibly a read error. The CDR3 bases are TGTGCCAGCAGCTTAGAGGGGCGCAACACTGAAGCTTTCTTT. Encoded protein: CASSLEGRNTEAFF. The chain carries TRBV5-1 and TRBJ1-1, with D perhaps TRBD1 (5 bases). This CDR3 has 14 amino acids. Germline lookup yields CDR1 SGHRS and CDR2 YFSETQ. The entire variable domain, with the rest obtained from reference TRBV5-1 and TRBJ1-1, is as follows: KAGVTQTPRYLIKTRGQQVTLSCSPISGHRSVSWYQQTPGQGLQFLFEYFSETQRNKGNFPGRFSGRQFSNSRSEMNVSTLELGDSALYLCASSLEGRNTEAFFGQGTRLTVV.

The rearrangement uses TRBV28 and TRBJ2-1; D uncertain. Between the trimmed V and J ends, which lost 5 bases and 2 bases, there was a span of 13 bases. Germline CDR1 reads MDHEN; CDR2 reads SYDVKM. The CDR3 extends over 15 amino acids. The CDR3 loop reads CASSTMTYTYNEQFF. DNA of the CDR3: TGTGCCAGCAGTACAATGACCTATACCTACAATGAGCAGTTCTTC. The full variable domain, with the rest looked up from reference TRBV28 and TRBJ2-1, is DVKVTQSSRYLVKRTGEKVFLECVQDMDHENMFWYRQDPGLGLRLIYFSYDVKMKEKGDIPEGYSVSREKKERFSLILESASTNQTSMYLCASSTMTYTYNEQFFGPGTRLTVL.

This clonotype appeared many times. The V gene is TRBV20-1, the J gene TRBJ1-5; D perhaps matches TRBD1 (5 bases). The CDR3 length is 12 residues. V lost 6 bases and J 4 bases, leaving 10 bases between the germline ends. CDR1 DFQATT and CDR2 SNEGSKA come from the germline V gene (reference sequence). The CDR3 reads CSAGQQNQPQHF. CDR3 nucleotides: TGCAGTGCGGGGCAGCAAAATCAGCCCCAGCATTTT.

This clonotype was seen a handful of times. The CDR3 DNA sequence: TGTGCCAGCGCTCCGATGAGAGATAATTCACCCCTCCACTTT. Translating it yields CASAPMRDNSPLHF. J is TRBJ1-6 and V is TRBV6-2 or TRBV6-3, with D uncertain. This CDR3 comprises 14 residues. V gave up 8 bases and J gave up 5 bases, with 13 bases separating them. Germline assignment: CDR1 MNHEY and CDR2 SVGEGT.

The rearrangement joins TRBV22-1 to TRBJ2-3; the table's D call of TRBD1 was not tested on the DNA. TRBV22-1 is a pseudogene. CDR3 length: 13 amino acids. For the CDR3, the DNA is TGTCCTGTTCCTTTTCTTGGGGGAGATACGCAGTATTTT. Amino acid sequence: CPVPFLGGDTQYF.

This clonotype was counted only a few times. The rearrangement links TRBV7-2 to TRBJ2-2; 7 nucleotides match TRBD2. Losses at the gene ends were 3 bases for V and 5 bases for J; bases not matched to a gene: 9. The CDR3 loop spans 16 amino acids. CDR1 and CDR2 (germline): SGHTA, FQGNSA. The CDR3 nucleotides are TGTGCCAGCAGCTTGACCGCGACTAGCAGGACCGGGGAGCTGTTTTTT. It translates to CASSLTATSRTGELFF.

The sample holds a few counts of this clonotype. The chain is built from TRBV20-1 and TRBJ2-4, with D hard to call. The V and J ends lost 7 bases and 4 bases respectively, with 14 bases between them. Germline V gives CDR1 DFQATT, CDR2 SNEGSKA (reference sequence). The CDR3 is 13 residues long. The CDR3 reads CSVTQSGKNIQYF. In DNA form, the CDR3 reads TGCAGTGTAACTCAGTCGGGTAAAAACATTCAGTACTTC.

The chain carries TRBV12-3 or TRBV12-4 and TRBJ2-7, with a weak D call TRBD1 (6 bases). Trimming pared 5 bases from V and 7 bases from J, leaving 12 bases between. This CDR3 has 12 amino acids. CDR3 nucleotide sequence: TGTGCCAGCAGTACGGGACACCGGGAGCAGTACTTC. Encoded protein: CASSTGHREQYF.

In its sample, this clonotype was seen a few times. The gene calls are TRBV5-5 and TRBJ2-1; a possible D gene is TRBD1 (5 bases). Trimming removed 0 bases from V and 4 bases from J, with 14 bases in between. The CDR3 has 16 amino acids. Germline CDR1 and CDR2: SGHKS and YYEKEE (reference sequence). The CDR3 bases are TGTGCCAGCAGCTTGGCCCAGGGTTTAGGTTACAATGAGCAGTTCTTC. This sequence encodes CASSLAQGLGYNEQFF.

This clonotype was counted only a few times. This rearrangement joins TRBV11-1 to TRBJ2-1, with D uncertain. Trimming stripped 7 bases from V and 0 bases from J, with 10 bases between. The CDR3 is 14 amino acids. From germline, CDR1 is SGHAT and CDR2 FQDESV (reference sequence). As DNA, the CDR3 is TGTGCCAGCACGACGGCTAGCTCCTACAATGAGCAGTTCTTC. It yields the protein CASTTASSYNEQFF.

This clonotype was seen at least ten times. The CDR3 DNA reads as TGTGCCAGCAGATTCCACCTGGGGACAGCGAACACCGGGGAGCTGTTTTTT. Translating gives CASRFHLGTANTGELFF. V and J are TRBV12-3 or TRBV12-4 and TRBJ2-2; 7 bases align to TRBD1. CDR3 length: 17 residues. Trimming removed 6 bases from V and 0 bases from J; junction bases left unmatched: 10.

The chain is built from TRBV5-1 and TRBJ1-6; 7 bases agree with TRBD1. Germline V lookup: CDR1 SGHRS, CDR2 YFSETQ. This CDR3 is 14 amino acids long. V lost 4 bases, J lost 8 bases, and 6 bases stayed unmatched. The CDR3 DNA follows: TGCGCCAGCAGCGGTGGACAGGACTATTCACCCCTCCACTTT. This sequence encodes CASSGGQDYSPLHF.

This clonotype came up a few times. This CDR3 is CASSLWDSPIEAFF. CDR3 DNA sequence: TGTGCCAGCAGCTTATGGGACAGCCCCATTGAAGCTTTCTTT. The rearrangement joins TRBV7-2 to TRBJ1-1; 7 nucleotides align to TRBD1. The CDR3 loop spans 14 amino acids. V gave up 2 bases and J gave up 7 bases; unmatched junction bases: 7. Germline CDR1 is SGHTA and CDR2 is FQGNSA.